Below, one TCR beta chain is given with its context. Its target is not known. The table came from immunoSEQ multiplex PCR; TCRdb's copy has only in-frame clones and leaves some out. The sample shows over 80,000 clones, approximately 90% of them seen only once. Trimming shortened V by 4 bases and J by 4 bases, and 9 bases separated the two germline ends. From germline, CDR1 is LGHDT and CDR2 YNNKEL (reference sequence). The CDR3 spans 13 residues. These data come from a study of T cell responses to AZD1222 COVID-19 vaccine. General study findings and limits: Dominant CD4 TCR responses targeted spike regions 160-218 and 743-854. Mostly white British, mostly female donors; authors suggested clonal diversity may be underestimated.

This sample comprised peripheral blood, obtained 28 days after the second AZD1222 dose. This clonotype was sampled from an adult who received the AZD1222 COVID-19 vaccine. This chain connects TRBV3-1 (or the pseudogene TRBV3-2) to TRBJ2-3; no clear D gene. The CDR3, as DNA: TGTGCCAGCAGCCGGTTCGGCGCAGATACGCAGTATTTT. It codes for CASSRFGADTQYF.